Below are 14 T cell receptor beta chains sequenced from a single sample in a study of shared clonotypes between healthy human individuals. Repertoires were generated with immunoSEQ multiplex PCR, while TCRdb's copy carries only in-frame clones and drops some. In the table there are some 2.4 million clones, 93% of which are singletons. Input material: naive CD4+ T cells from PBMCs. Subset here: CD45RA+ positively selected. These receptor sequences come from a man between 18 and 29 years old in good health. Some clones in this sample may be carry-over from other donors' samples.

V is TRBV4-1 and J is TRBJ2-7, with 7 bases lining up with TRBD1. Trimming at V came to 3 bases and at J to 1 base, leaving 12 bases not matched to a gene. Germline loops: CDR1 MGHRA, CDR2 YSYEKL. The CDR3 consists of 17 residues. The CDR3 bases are TGCGCCAGCAGCCATCGACCGGGACAGAGAACTTCCTACGAGCAGTACTTC. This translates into CASSHRPGQRTSYEQYF.

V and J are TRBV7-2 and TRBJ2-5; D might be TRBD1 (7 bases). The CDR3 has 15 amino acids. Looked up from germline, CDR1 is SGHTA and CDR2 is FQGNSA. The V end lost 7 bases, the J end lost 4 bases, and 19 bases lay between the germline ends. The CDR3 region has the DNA TGTGCCAGCACCATAACAGGAGGGGGCCGAGAGACCCAGTACTTC. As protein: CASTITGGGRETQYF.

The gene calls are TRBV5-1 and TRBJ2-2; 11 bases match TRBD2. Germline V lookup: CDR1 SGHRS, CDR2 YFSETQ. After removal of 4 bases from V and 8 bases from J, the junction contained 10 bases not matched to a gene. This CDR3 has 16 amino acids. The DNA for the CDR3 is TGCGCCAGCAGCCACGGCCTAGCGGGAGGACTAGGGGAGCTGTTTTTT. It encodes CASSHGLAGGLGELFF.

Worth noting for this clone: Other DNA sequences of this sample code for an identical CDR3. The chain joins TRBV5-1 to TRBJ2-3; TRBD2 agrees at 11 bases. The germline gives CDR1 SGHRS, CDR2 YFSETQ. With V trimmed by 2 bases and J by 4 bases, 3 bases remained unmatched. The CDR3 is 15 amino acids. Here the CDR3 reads CASSFSGRGADTQYF. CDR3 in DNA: TGCGCCAGCAGCTTTAGCGGGAGGGGGGCAGATACGCAGTATTTT.

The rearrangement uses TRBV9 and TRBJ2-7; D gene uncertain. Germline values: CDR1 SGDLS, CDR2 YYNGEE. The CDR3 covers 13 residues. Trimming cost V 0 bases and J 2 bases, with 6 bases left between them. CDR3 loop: CASSVGIPYEQYF. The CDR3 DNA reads TGTGCCAGCAGCGTAGGGATACCCTACGAGCAGTACTTC.

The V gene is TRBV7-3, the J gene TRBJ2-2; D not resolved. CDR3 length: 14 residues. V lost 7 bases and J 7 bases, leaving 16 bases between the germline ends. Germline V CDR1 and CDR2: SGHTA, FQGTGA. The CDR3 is CASMIRPDGGELFF. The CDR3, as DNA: TGTGCCAGCATGATTCGACCCGATGGCGGGGAGCTGTTTTTT.

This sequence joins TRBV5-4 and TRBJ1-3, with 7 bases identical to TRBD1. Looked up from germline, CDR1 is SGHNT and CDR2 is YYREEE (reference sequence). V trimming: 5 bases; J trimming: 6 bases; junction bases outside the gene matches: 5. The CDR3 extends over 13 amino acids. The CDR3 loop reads CASSTGVANTIYF. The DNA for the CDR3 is TGTGCCAGCAGTACAGGGGTTGCAAACACCATATATTTT.

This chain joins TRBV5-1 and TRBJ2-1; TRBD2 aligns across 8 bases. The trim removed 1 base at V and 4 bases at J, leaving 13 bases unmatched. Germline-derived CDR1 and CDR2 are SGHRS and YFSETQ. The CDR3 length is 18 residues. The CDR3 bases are TGCGCCAGCAGCTTGTTAGGAAGGGCGGGAGGCCTGTACAATGAGCAGTTCTTC. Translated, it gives CASSLLGRAGGLYNEQFF.

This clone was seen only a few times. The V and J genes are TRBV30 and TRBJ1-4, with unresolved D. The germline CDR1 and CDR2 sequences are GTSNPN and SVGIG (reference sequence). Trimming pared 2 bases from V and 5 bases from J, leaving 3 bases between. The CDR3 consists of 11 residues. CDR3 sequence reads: CAWSNNEKLFF. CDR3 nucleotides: TGTGCCTGGAGTAACAATGAAAAACTGTTTTTT. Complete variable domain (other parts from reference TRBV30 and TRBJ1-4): SQTIHQWPATLVQPVGSPLSLECTVEGTSNPNLYWYRQAAGRGLQLLFYSVGIGQISSEVPQNLSASRPQDRQFILSSKKLLLSDSGFYLCAWSNNEKLFFGSGTQLSVL.

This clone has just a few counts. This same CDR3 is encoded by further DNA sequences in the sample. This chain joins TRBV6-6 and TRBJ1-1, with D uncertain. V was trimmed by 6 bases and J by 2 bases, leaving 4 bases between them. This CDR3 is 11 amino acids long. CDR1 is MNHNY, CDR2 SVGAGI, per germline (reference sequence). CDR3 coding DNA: TGTGCCAGCAGCCCCAACACTGAAGCTTTCTTT. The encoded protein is CASSPNTEAFF.

The CDR3 bases are TGTGCCAGCAGCCCCGGACTAGCGTCGGGCGAGCAGTACTTC. This codes for CASSPGLASGEQYF. V gene TRBV9 combines with J gene TRBJ2-7; TRBD2 matches 9 bases. CDR1 is SGDLS, CDR2 YYNGEE, per germline. This CDR3 is built from 14 residues. The J segment lost 6 bases and the V segment lost 4 bases, leaving 8 bases of the junction unmatched.

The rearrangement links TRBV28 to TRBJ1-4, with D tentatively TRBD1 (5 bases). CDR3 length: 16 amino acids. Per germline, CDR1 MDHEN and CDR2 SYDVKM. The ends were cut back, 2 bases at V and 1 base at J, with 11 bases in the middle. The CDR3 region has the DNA TGTGCCAGCAGTTTAGGGGGGGGTGGAACTAATGAAAAACTGTTTTTT. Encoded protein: CASSLGGGGTNEKLFF.

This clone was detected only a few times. CDR3 loop: CASSPYGQRYGYTF. CDR3 nucleotides: TGTGCCAGCAGCCCCTACGGACAGAGATATGGCTACACCTTC. V usage is TRBV7-9 and J usage is TRBJ1-2, with D possibly being TRBD1 (6 bases). This CDR3 region has 14 residues. Trimming took 5 bases from V and 5 from J, leaving 15 bases between them. CDR1 and CDR2 (germline): SEHNR, FQNEAQ (reference sequence).

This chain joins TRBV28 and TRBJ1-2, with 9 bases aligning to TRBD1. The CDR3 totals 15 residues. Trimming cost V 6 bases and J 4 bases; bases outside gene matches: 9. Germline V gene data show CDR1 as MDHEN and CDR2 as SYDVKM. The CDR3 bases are TGTGCCAGCAGAACCACAGGGGGCCTTGCCTATGGCTACACCTTC. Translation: CASRTTGGLAYGYTF.